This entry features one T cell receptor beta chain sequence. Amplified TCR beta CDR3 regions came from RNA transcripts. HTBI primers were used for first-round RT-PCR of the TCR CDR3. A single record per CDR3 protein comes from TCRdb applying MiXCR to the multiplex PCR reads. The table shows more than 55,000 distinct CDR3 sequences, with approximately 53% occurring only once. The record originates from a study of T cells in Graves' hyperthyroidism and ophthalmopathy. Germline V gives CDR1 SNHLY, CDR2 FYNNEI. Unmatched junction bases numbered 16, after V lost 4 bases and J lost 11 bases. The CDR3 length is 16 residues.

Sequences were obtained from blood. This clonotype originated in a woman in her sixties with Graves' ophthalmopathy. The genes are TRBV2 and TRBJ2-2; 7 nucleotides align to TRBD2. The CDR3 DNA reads TGTGCCAGCAGTGTGGGGGGGAGTGAGGGTTGGGGTGAGCTGTTTTTT. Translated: CASSVGGSEGWGELFF.